This TCR beta chain was documented in a study of cytomegalovirus exposure and HLA in healthy donors. Study-wide context: Unique TCR beta sequences numbering 120 million or so came from some 200 million T cells in an earlier analysis. Among the roughly 370 genotyped donors, more than 70% were placed in the Caucasian-associated ancestry cluster.

Germline CDR1 is SNHLY and CDR2 is FYNNEI. Between the trimmed V and J ends, which lost 4 bases and 15 bases, there was a span of 22 bases. The CDR3 is 14 residues long. The PCR used 60 Vbeta and 13 Jbeta primers. Assay used: immunoSEQ multiplex PCR; TCRdb lists only in-frame clones, some missing. The data show about 110,000 clones, with 70% to 80% seen just once and 2.5% to 3.5% held by the top ten. Study-wide findings and caveats: For TCR beta chains, V- and J-gene trimming was later linked to a missense DCLRE1C variant. At a 0.05 false discovery rate, a later analysis found 16,951 TCR beta sequences to be associated with HLA alleles.

Comment on this clone: Its antigen is as yet unknown.

V is TRBV2 and J is TRBJ1-5; D gene ambiguous. Sequenced material: PBMCs. This clonotype originated in a woman between 18 and 30 years old in good health and CMV-seropositive. The CDR3 DNA reads as TGTGCCAGCAGTGTGGGAGTTGCTGGGTCAGATCGGCATTTT. Protein sequence: CASSVGVAGSDRHF.